This T cell receptor (beta chain) was documented in a study of CXCR3-negative and CXCR3-positive naive CD8 T cells. Notes on the study in general: High diversity, comparable across both naive subsets, contrasted with much lower diversity in memory CD8+ cells.

Each TRB cDNA library was prepared by 5' RACE (with UMI labels). TCRdb re-called the 5' RACE reads; every CDR3 protein appears as one record, without DNA. The table lists some 130,000 distinct CDR3 sequences. With regard to this clonotype: Its cognate antigen is unknown.

CDR1 ENHRY and CDR2 SYGVKD come from the germline V gene. The CDR3 covers 17 residues. This chain links TRBV10-3 with TRBJ2-3; the TCRdb D gene call, TRBD2, has no DNA to confirm it. Sequencing was carried out using naive CXCR3- CD8+ T cells from blood. The subset was: CD45RO-CCR7+CD27+CD95- naive CD8+ T cells lacking CXCR3 (TNR3-). The sequence came from a human donor in good health. Some clones in this sample may be carry-over from other donors' samples. The CDR3 protein is CATSPVLAFTSTDTQYF.